This T cell receptor (beta chain) was obtained from a study of T cell responses to AZD1222 COVID-19 vaccine. About this clone itself: Its antigen is unknown.

CDR3 size: 13 residues. V was pared by 8 bases and J by 0 bases, with 7 bases between. Germline V gene lookup returns CDR1 WNHNN and CDR2 SYGVQD (reference sequence). Notes on the study in general: Possibly, clonal diversity was underestimated; donors were largely white British and included more females. Spike-specific TCR breadth rose after two AZD1222 doses, and depth rose as well.

Assay: immunoSEQ multiplex PCR; the TCRdb copy retains only in-frame clones and omits some. The sample carries 100,000 to 150,000 clones, about 90% recorded once. The sequence came from an adult in good health. V is TRBV10-1 and J is TRBJ2-2, with D possibly matching TRBD1 (6 bases). This sample comprised peripheral blood, obtained on day 0 of AZD1222 vaccination. CDR3 nucleotides: TGCGCCAGCGGGGGCGCGAACACCGGGGAGCTGTTTTTT. The encoded protein is CASGGANTGELFF.